Given below is one T cell receptor (beta chain) in context. A quantity of about 0.5 to 1 ug RNA underwent reverse transcription using random hexamers. Amplification of TCR beta CDR3 was carried out by immunoSEQ multiplex PCR, which covered 54 Vbeta and 13 Jbeta segments. TCRdb reprocessed the immunoSEQ multiplex PCR reads with MiXCR, giving one entry per CDR3 protein. Among tens of thousands of distinct CDR3 sequences listed, 93% were seen once. The sample originates from a study of CD8 T cells in Susac syndrome. This CDR3 contains 15 residues. Trimming pared 1 base from V and 1 base from J, leaving 10 bases between. CDR1 is MNHEY, CDR2 SMNVEV, per germline (reference sequence). Sequencing of TCR beta was undertaken in CD8+ and CD4+ T cells derived from blood. The CD8+ and CD4+ T cells were isolated magnetically using a negative isolation approach, whereas the TEMRA cells were enriched by FACS.

The genes are TRBV27 and TRBJ2-5, with D perhaps matching TRBD2 (6 bases). The receptor comes from a human donor in good health. The sequencing input was CD8+ T cells from PBMCs. The DNA for the CDR3 is TGTGCCAGCAGTTTATGGTCGGGGGTCCAAGAGACCCAGTACTTC. It specifies CASSLWSGVQETQYF.